These T cell receptor beta chains were read from a single sample in a study of T cells in Graves' hyperthyroidism and ophthalmopathy. TCRdb reprocessed the multiplex PCR reads with MiXCR, giving one entry per CDR3 protein. This table holds about 640,000 distinct CDR3 sequences, around 15% found once. Specimen: blood. The receptors come from a woman aged 50 to 60 with Graves' ophthalmopathy. The CDR3 runs from the conserved cysteine through the conserved F or W. The D gene is left open where the match is weak. Clone size is stated in some rows and not others, as once, few, many or a class when expanded.

cdr3_length: 16; clone_size: few; d_call: -; j_call: TRBJ2-2; v_call: TRBV27; cdr3_nt: TGTGCCAGCAGTTTACTCTCGGCGGGGAGAGCCGGGGAGCTGTTTTTT; cdr3_aa: CASSLLSAGRAGELFF
cdr3_length: 13; clone_size: many; d_call: TRBD1; j_call: TRBJ2-1; v_call: TRBV7-9; cdr3_nt: TGTGCCAGCGGAAAGGGGGCTGTCGATGAGCAGTTCTTC; cdr3_aa: CASGKGAVDEQFF
cdr3_length: 13; clone_size: many; d_call: -; j_call: TRBJ1-4; v_call: TRBV20-1; cdr3_nt: TGCAGTGCTAGATTGGGAACTAATGAAAAACTGTTTTTT; cdr3_aa: CSARLGTNEKLFF
cdr3_length: 14; clone_size: -; d_call: -; j_call: TRBJ1-1; v_call: TRBV3-1; cdr3_nt: TGCGCCAGCAGCCAAGCCGGGGGCCTCACTGAAGCTTTCTTT; cdr3_aa: CASSQAGGLTEAFF
cdr3_length: 14; clone_size: many; d_call: -; j_call: TRBJ2-7; v_call: TRBV28; cdr3_nt: TGTGCCAGCAGTCTCCCAGGGGACTTCTACGAGCAGTACTTC; cdr3_aa: CASSLPGDFYEQYF
cdr3_length: 15; clone_size: few; d_call: -; j_call: TRBJ1-1; v_call: TRBV5-1; cdr3_nt: TGCGCCAGCAGCTTGGCGGGGTATGGGGACACTGAAGCTTTCTTT; cdr3_aa: CASSLAGYGDTEAFF
cdr3_length: 15; clone_size: few; d_call: TRBD2; j_call: TRBJ2-1; v_call: TRBV19; cdr3_nt: TGTGCCACCGAGGGCGGGAGTGTGCCCTACAATGAGCAGTTCTTC; cdr3_aa: CATEGGSVPYNEQFF
cdr3_length: 14; clone_size: -; d_call: TRBD1; j_call: TRBJ2-7; v_call: TRBV27; cdr3_nt: TGTGCCAGCAGTCACGCAGGGACAGGGGCCGAGCAGTACTTC; cdr3_aa: CASSHAGTGAEQYF
cdr3_length: 12; clone_size: many; d_call: -; j_call: TRBJ2-7; v_call: TRBV28; cdr3_nt: TGTGCCAGCAGGACTACAGCCTACGAGCAGTACTTC; cdr3_aa: CASRTTAYEQYF
cdr3_length: 15; clone_size: many; d_call: TRBD2; j_call: TRBJ2-1; v_call: TRBV28; cdr3_nt: TGTGCCAGCAGTTCACTAGCGCGCTCCTACAATGAGCAGTTCTTC; cdr3_aa: CASSSLARSYNEQFF
cdr3_length: 19; clone_size: -; d_call: TRBD1; j_call: TRBJ2-2; v_call: TRBV18; cdr3_nt: TGTGCCAGCTCACAACCGGGACAGGGGTCGTTCCGTTCCACCGGGGAGCTGTTTTTT; cdr3_aa: CASSQPGQGSFRSTGELFF
cdr3_length: 15; clone_size: many; d_call: -; j_call: TRBJ2-5; v_call: TRBV6-1; cdr3_nt: TGTGCCAGCAGTTCCGGGACGGCTGGCCAAGAGACCCAGTACTTC; cdr3_aa: CASSSGTAGQETQYF
cdr3_length: 20; clone_size: many; d_call: -; j_call: TRBJ2-4; v_call: TRBV5-1; cdr3_nt: TGCGCCAGCAGCCACCGGGACAGGAAAGGACTAGCAGACGACAAAAACATTCAGTACTTC; cdr3_aa: CASSHRDRKGLADDKNIQYF
cdr3_length: 15; clone_size: -; d_call: -; j_call: TRBJ1-6; v_call: TRBV6-1; cdr3_nt: TGTGCCAGCAGTGAAGTGAGGGGTAGGAATTCACCCCTCCACTTT; cdr3_aa: CASSEVRGRNSPLHF
cdr3_length: 13; clone_size: -; d_call: TRBD1; j_call: TRBJ2-6; v_call: TRBV12-3/TRBV12-4; cdr3_nt: TGTGCCACCCACCTCCCCGACAGGGACGTCCTGACTTTC; cdr3_aa: CATHLPDRDVLTF
cdr3_length: 11; clone_size: few; d_call: -; j_call: TRBJ2-7; v_call: TRBV28; cdr3_nt: TGTGCCAGCACACAGACCCACGAGCAGTACTTC; cdr3_aa: CASTQTHEQYF
cdr3_length: 17; clone_size: many; d_call: TRBD1; j_call: TRBJ2-7; v_call: TRBV4-3; cdr3_nt: TGCGCCAGCAGCCATATTACGCTGACAGGGATTCCCTACGAGCAGTACTTC; cdr3_aa: CASSHITLTGIPYEQYF
cdr3_length: 13; clone_size: few; d_call: -; j_call: TRBJ2-7; v_call: TRBV7-9; cdr3_nt: TGTGCCAGCAGCGAGGGTACGCTCTACGAGCAGTACTTC; cdr3_aa: CASSEGTLYEQYF
cdr3_length: 21; clone_size: -; d_call: TRBD1; j_call: TRBJ1-5; v_call: TRBV5-5; cdr3_nt: TGTGCCAGCAGCGTGAGACATGGGACAGCTATTTTATTAGATAGCAATCAGCCCCAGCATTTT; cdr3_aa: CASSVRHGTAILLDSNQPQHF
cdr3_length: 13; clone_size: many; d_call: -; j_call: TRBJ2-5; v_call: TRBV15; cdr3_nt: TGTGCCACCAGCAGAGATGGGGAAGAGACCCAGTACTTC; cdr3_aa: CATSRDGEETQYF
cdr3_length: 12; clone_size: few; d_call: -; j_call: TRBJ2-7; v_call: TRBV29-1; cdr3_nt: TGCAGCCGACAGGACGACCTTCGCGAGCAGTACTTC; cdr3_aa: CSRQDDLREQYF
cdr3_length: 15; clone_size: -; d_call: -; j_call: TRBJ2-5; v_call: TRBV6-2/TRBV6-3; cdr3_nt: TGTGCCAGCAGTTACTCTGACAGGTACCAAGAGACCCAGTACTTC; cdr3_aa: CASSYSDRYQETQYF
cdr3_length: 14; clone_size: -; d_call: TRBD2; j_call: TRBJ2-7; v_call: TRBV6-2/TRBV6-3; cdr3_nt: TGTGCCAGCAATATAGCGGGACGCAGCGTGGAGCAGTACTTC; cdr3_aa: CASNIAGRSVEQYF
cdr3_length: 13; clone_size: few; d_call: -; j_call: TRBJ1-4; v_call: TRBV20-1; cdr3_nt: TGCAGTGCTAGTGCGGAGCTAAATGAAAAACTGTTTTTT; cdr3_aa: CSASAELNEKLFF
cdr3_length: 15; clone_size: -; d_call: TRBD2; j_call: TRBJ2-1; v_call: TRBV20-1; cdr3_nt: TGCAGTGCTAGAGATCGCGGGAGTCTCTACAATGAGCAGTTCTTC; cdr3_aa: CSARDRGSLYNEQFF
cdr3_length: 13; clone_size: many; d_call: -; j_call: TRBJ1-2; v_call: TRBV7-2; cdr3_nt: TGTGCCAGCAGCTTACCAGGGAGCTATGGCTACACCTTC; cdr3_aa: CASSLPGSYGYTF
cdr3_length: 14; clone_size: -; d_call: -; j_call: TRBJ2-7; v_call: TRBV18; cdr3_nt: TGTGCCAGCTCACCAGGTTGGAGTGGACTCGAGCAGTACTTC; cdr3_aa: CASSPGWSGLEQYF
cdr3_length: 15; clone_size: few; d_call: -; j_call: TRBJ1-5; v_call: TRBV6-2/TRBV6-3; cdr3_nt: TGTGCCAGCACCTACAGGCCGGGTAGCAATCAGCCCCAGCATTTT; cdr3_aa: CASTYRPGSNQPQHF
cdr3_length: 17; clone_size: many; d_call: -; j_call: TRBJ2-5; v_call: TRBV5-6; cdr3_nt: TGTGCCAGCAGCTTGGGGATCTTACTTCAGGGTGAAGAGACCCAGTACTTC; cdr3_aa: CASSLGILLQGEETQYF
cdr3_length: 13; clone_size: many; d_call: TRBD1; j_call: TRBJ2-1; v_call: TRBV7-8; cdr3_nt: TGTGCCAGCAGCTTAACGGACAGGGTTGAGCAGTTCTTC; cdr3_aa: CASSLTDRVEQFF
cdr3_length: 15; clone_size: many; d_call: TRBD1; j_call: TRBJ2-5; v_call: TRBV18; cdr3_nt: TGTGCCAGCTCACCTTTTTCAGGGGGCGAGGAGACCCAGTACTTC; cdr3_aa: CASSPFSGGEETQYF
cdr3_length: 14; clone_size: -; d_call: -; j_call: TRBJ1-1; v_call: TRBV7-3; cdr3_nt: TGTGCCAGCAGCTTTAACGCCCTGAACACTGAAGCTTTCTTT; cdr3_aa: CASSFNALNTEAFF
cdr3_length: 15; clone_size: many; d_call: -; j_call: TRBJ2-1; v_call: TRBV2; cdr3_nt: TGTGCCAGCAGTGAAGCATCCGGCTCCTACAATGAGCAGTTCTTC; cdr3_aa: CASSEASGSYNEQFF
cdr3_length: 16; clone_size: few; d_call: TRBD1; j_call: TRBJ2-6; v_call: TRBV28; cdr3_nt: TGTGCCAGCAGTCTGGGGACAGGGTCTGGGGCCAACGTCCTGACTTTC; cdr3_aa: CASSLGTGSGANVLTF
cdr3_length: 13; clone_size: -; d_call: -; j_call: TRBJ1-1; v_call: TRBV6-1; cdr3_nt: TGTGCCAGCACCCTCCGGGGGAACACTGAAGCTTTCTTT; cdr3_aa: CASTLRGNTEAFF
cdr3_length: 12; clone_size: many; d_call: -; j_call: TRBJ1-1; v_call: TRBV5-1; cdr3_nt: TGCGCCAGCAGCTTGGGGGGGCCTTTTGCTTTCTTT; cdr3_aa: CASSLGGPFAFF
cdr3_length: 15; clone_size: -; d_call: -; j_call: TRBJ1-5; v_call: TRBV10-1; cdr3_nt: TGCGCCAGCAGTGAGTCGAAGAGGGGTTGGCAGCCCCAGCATTTT; cdr3_aa: CASSESKRGWQPQHF
cdr3_length: 17; clone_size: -; d_call: -; j_call: TRBJ2-4; v_call: TRBV4-3; cdr3_nt: TGCGCCAGCAGCCAAGGAGGAGCCAGGTCGGCCAAAAACATTCAGTACTTC; cdr3_aa: CASSQGGARSAKNIQYF